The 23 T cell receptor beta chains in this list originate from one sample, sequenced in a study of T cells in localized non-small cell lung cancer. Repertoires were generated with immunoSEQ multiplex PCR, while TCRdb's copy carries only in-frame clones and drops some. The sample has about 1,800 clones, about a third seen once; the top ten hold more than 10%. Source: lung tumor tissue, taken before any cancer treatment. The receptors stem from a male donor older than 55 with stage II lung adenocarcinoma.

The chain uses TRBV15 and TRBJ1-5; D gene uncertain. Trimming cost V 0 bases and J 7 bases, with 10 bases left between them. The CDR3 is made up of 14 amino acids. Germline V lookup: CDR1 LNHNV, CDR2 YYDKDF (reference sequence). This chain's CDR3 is CATSRDPLGQPQHF. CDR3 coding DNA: TGTGCCACCAGCAGAGATCCACTCGGGCAGCCCCAGCATTTT.

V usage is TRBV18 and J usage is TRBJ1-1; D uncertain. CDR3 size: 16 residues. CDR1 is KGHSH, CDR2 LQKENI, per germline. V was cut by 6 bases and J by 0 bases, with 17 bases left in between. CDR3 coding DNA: TGTGCCAGCTCCCCCACTCGGGGTTCCATGAACACTGAAGCTTTCTTT. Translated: CASSPTRGSMNTEAFF.

CDR3 bases: TGTGCCAGCAGCCAAGTTTACAGGGGGAGCACTGAAGCTTTCTTT. Translated: CASSQVYRGSTEAFF. This sequence joins TRBV14 and TRBJ1-1, with TRBD1 identical over 8 bases. Trimming cost V 1 base and J 4 bases; bases outside gene matches: 5. This CDR3 is 15 amino acids long. Germline CDR1 SGHDN, CDR2 FVKESK.

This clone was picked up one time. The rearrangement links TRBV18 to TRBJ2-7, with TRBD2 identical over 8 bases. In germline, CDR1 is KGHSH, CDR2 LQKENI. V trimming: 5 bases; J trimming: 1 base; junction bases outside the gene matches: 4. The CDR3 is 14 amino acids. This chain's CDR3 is CASSTGTRSYEQYF. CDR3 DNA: TGTGCCAGCTCAACCGGGACTAGATCCTACGAGCAGTACTTC. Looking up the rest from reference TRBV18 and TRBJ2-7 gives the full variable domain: NAGVMQNPRHLVRRRGQEARLRCSPMKGHSHVYWYRQLPEEGLKFMVYLQKENIIDESGMPKERFSAEFPKEGPSILRIQQVVRGDSAAYFCASSTGTRSYEQYFGPGTRLTVT.

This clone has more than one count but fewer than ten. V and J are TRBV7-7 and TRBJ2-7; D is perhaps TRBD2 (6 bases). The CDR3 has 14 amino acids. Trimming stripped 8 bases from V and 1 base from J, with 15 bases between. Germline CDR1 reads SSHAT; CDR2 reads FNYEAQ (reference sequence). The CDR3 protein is CASAPSGLSYEQYF. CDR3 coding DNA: TGTGCCAGCGCCCCAAGCGGGCTTTCCTACGAGCAGTACTTC.

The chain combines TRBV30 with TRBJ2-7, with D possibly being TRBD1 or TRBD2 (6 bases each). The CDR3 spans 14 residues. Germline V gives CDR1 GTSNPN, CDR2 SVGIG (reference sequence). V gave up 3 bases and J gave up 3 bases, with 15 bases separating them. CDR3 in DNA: TGTGCCTGGAGCTTAGGGGGGAGCGGCTACGAGCAGTACTTC. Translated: CAWSLGGSGYEQYF. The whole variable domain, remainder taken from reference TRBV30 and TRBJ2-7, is SQTIHQWPATLVQPVGSPLSLECTVEGTSNPNLYWYRQAAGRGLQLLFYSVGIGQISSEVPQNLSASRPQDRQFILSSKKLLLSDSGFYLCAWSLGGSGYEQYFGPGTRLTVT.

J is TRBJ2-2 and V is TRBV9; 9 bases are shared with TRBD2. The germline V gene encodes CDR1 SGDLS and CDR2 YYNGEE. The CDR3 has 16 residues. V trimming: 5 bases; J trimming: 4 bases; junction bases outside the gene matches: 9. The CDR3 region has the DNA TGTGCCAGCAGTGAAGAGGCTAGCGGGATCACCGGGGAGCTGTTTTTT. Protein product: CASSEEASGITGELFF.

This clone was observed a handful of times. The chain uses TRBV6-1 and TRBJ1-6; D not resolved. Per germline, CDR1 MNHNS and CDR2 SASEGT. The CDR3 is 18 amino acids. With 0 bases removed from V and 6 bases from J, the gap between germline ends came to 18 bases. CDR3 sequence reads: CASSEAVSGGWGNSPLHF. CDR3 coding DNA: TGTGCCAGCAGTGAAGCGGTGTCAGGTGGGTGGGGTAATTCACCCCTCCACTTT.

The CDR3 here is CASSYPGGTGNPQYF. The CDR3 coding sequence is TGTGCCAGCAGTTACCCCGGAGGAACGGGAAACCCCCAGTACTTC. The chain carries TRBV6-8 and TRBJ2-5; weak D call: TRBD2 (5 bases). Germline CDR1 MNHGY, CDR2 SAAAGT. The CDR3 is made up of 15 amino acids. The V and J ends lost 2 bases and 9 bases respectively, with 19 bases between them.

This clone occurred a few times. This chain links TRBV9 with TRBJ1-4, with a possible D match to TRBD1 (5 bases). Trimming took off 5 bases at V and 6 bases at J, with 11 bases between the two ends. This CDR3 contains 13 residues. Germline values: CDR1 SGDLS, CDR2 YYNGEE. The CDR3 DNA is TGTGCCAGCAGTCAGGGAGGGGATGAAAAACTGTTTTTT. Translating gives CASSQGGDEKLFF.

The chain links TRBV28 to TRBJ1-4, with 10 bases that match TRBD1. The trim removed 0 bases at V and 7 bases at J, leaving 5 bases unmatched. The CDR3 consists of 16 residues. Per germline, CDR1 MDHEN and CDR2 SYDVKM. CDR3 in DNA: TGTGCCAGCAGTTTATGGCAAGGGACAGGGGTTGAAAAACTGTTTTTT. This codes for CASSLWQGTGVEKLFF.

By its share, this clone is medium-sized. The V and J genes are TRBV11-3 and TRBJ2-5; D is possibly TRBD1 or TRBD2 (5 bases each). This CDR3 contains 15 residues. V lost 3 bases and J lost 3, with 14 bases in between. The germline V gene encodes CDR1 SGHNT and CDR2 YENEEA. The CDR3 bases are TGTGCCAGCAGCTTGGGCCTACTAGGGGAAGAGACCCAGTACTTC. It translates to CASSLGLLGEETQYF.

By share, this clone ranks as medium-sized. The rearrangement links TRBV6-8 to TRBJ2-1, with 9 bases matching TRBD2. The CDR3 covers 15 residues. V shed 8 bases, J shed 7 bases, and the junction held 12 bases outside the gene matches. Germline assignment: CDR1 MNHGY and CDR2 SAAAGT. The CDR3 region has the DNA TGTGCCAGCCGAAGGGGCGGGAGGGCCTCGAATGAGCAGTTCTTC. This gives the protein CASRRGGRASNEQFF.

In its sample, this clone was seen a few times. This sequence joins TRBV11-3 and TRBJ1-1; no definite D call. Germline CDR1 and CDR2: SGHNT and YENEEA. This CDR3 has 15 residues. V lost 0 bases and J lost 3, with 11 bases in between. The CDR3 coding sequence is TGTGCCAGCAGCTTAGAAGACGGGCGGGACACTGAAGCTTTCTTT. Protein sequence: CASSLEDGRDTEAFF.

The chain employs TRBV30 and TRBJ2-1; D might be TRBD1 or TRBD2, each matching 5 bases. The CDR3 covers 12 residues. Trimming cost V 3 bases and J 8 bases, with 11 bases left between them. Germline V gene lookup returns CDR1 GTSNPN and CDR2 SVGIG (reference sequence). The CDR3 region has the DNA TGTGCCTGGAGCTTGGGGACGGATGAGCAGTTCTTC. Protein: CAWSLGTDEQFF.

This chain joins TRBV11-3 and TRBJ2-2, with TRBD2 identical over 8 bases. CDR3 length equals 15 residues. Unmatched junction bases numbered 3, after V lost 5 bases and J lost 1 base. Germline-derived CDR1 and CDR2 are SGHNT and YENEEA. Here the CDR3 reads CASSLLAVNTGELFF. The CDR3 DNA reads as TGTGCCAGCAGCCTACTAGCGGTGAACACCGGGGAGCTGTTTTTT.

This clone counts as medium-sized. The CDR3 spells CASRETGDGEAFF. DNA of the CDR3: TGTGCCAGCAGAGAAACAGGGGATGGTGAAGCTTTCTTT. The chain couples TRBV6-8 to TRBJ1-1; 7 bases are a match to TRBD1. Trimming removed 6 bases from V and 7 bases from J; junction bases left unmatched: 8. CDR1 MNHGY and CDR2 SAAAGT come from the germline V gene. This CDR3 has 13 residues.

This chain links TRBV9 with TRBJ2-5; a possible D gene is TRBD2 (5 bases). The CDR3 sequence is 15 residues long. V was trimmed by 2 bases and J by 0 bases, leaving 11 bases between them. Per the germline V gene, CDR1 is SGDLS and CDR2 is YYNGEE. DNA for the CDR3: TGTGCCAGCAGCGTGGGAGCGGCCAACCAAGAGACCCAGTACTTC. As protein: CASSVGAANQETQYF.

DNA of the CDR3: TGTGCCTGGAGTCGATGGGACGAGCAGTACTTC. Its translation is CAWSRWDEQYF. The chain employs TRBV30 and TRBJ2-7; D uncertain. V lost 2 bases and J lost 5, with 7 bases in between. Germline V lookup: CDR1 GTSNPN, CDR2 SVGIG (reference sequence). This CDR3 comprises 11 residues.

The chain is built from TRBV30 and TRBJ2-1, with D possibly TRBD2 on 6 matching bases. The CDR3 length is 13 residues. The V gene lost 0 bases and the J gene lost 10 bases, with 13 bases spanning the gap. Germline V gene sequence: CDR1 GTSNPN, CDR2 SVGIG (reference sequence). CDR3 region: CAWSVTGAREQFF. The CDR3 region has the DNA TGTGCCTGGAGTGTCACGGGAGCAAGGGAGCAGTTCTTC.

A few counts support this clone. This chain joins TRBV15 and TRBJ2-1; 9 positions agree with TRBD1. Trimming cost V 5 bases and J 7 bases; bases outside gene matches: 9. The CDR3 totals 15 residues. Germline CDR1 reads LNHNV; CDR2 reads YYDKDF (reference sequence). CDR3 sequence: CATSWDREVWNEQFF. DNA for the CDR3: TGTGCCACCAGCTGGGACAGGGAAGTTTGGAATGAGCAGTTCTTC. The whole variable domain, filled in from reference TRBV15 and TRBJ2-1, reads DAMVIQNPRYQVTQFGKPVTLSCSQTLNHNVMYWYQQKSSQAPKLLFHYYDKDFNNEADTPDNFQSRRPNTSFCFLDIRSPGLGDTAMYLCATSWDREVWNEQFFGPGTRLTVL.

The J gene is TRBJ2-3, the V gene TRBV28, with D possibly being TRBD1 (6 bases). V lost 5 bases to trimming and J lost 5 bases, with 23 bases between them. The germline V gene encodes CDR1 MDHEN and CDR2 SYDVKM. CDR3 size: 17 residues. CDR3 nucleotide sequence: TGTGCCAGCAGTCCCGGGGCCCCATCCCTACAGGGAGATACGCAGTATTTT. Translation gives CASSPGAPSLQGDTQYF. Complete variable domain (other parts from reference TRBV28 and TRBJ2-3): DVKVTQSSRYLVKRTGEKVFLECVQDMDHENMFWYRQDPGLGLRLIYFSYDVKMKEKGDIPEGYSVSREKKERFSLILESASTNQTSMYLCASSPGAPSLQGDTQYFGPGTRLTVL.

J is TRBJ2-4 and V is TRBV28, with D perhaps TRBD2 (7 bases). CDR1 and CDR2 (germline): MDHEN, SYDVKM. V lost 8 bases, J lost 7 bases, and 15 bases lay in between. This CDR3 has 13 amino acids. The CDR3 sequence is CASSSGGGNIQYF. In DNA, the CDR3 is TGTGCCAGCTCCTCGGGGGGCGGTAACATTCAGTACTTC. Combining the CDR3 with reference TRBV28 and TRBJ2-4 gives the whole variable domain DVKVTQSSRYLVKRTGEKVFLECVQDMDHENMFWYRQDPGLGLRLIYFSYDVKMKEKGDIPEGYSVSREKKERFSLILESASTNQTSMYLCASSSGGGNIQYFGAGTRLSVL.